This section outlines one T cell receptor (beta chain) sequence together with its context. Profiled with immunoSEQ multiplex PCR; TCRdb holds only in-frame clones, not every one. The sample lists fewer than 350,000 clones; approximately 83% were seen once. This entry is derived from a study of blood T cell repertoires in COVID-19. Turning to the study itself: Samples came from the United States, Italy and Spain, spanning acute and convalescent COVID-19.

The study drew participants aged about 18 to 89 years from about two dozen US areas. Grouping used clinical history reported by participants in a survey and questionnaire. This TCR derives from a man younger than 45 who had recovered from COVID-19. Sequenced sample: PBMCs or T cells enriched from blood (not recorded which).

Here the CDR3 reads CASSYSNTGLDAFF. The CDR3 DNA sequence: TGTGCCAGCAGTTACTCAAATACAGGGTTAGACGCTTTCTTT. The rearrangement links TRBV6-2 or TRBV6-3 to TRBJ1-1; TRBD1 might be the D (6 bases). CDR1 and CDR2 (germline): MNHEY, SVGEGT. CDR3 size: 14 residues. V was trimmed by 0 bases and J by 11 bases, leaving 16 bases between them.